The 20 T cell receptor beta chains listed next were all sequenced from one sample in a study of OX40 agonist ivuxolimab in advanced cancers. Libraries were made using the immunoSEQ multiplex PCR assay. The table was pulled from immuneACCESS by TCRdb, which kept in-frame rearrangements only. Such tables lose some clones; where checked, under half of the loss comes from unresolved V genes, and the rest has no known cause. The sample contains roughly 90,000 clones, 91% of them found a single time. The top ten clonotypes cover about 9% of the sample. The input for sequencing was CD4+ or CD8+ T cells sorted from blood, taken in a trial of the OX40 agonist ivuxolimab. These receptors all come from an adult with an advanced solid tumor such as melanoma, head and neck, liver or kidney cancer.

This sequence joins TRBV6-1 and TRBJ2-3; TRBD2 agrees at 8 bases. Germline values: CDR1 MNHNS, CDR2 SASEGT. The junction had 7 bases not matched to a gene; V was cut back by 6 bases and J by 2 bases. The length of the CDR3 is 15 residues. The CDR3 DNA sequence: TGTGCCAGCAGAGGAAGCGGGAGAGACACAGATACGCAGTATTTT. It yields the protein CASRGSGRDTDTQYF.

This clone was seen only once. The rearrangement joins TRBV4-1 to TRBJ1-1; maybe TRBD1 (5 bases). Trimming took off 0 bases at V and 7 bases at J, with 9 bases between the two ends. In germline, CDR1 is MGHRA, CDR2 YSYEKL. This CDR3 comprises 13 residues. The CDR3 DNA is TGCGCCAGCAGCCAAGACAGGGTAGATGAAGCTTTCTTT. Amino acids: CASSQDRVDEAFF.

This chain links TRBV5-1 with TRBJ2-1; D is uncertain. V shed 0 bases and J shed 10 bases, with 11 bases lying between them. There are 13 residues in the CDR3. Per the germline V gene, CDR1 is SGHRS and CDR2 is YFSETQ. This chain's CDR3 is CASSLEVSWEQFF. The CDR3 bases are TGCGCCAGCAGCTTGGAAGTTTCTTGGGAGCAGTTCTTC.

As DNA, the CDR3 is TGTGCCAGCAGTTGGACTAGCGGGGGACTTTTAGCGCAGTACTTC. The encoded protein is CASSWTSGGLLAQYF. The V gene is TRBV27, the J gene TRBJ2-7; 13 nucleotides agree with TRBD2. Germline V CDR1 and CDR2: MNHEY, SMNVEV (reference sequence). The junction had 9 bases not matched to a gene; V was cut back by 4 bases and J by 9 bases. The CDR3 is 15 residues long.

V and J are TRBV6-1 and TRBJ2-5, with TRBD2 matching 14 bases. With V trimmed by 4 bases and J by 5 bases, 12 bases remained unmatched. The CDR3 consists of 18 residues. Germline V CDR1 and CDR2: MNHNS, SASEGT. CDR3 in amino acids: CASSGPGLAGVRVETQYF. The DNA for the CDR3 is TGTGCCAGCAGTGGACCGGGACTAGCGGGAGTTCGGGTTGAGACCCAGTACTTC.

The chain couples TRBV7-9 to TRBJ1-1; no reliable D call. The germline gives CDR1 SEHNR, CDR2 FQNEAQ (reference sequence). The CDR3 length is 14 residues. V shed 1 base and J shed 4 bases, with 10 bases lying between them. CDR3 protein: CASSLDMRSTEAFF. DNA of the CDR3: TGTGCCAGCAGCTTAGATATGCGGAGCACTGAAGCTTTCTTT.

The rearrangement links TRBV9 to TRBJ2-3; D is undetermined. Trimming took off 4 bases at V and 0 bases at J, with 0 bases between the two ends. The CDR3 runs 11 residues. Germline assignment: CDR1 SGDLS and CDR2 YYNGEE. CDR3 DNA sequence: TGTGCCAGCAGCAGCACAGATACGCAGTATTTT. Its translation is CASSSTDTQYF.

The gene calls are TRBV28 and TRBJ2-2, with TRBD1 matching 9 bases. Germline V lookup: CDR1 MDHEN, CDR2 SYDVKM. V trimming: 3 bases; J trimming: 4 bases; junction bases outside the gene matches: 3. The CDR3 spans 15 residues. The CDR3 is CASSFGDRATGELFF. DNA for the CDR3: TGTGCCAGCAGTTTCGGGGACAGGGCCACCGGGGAGCTGTTTTTT.

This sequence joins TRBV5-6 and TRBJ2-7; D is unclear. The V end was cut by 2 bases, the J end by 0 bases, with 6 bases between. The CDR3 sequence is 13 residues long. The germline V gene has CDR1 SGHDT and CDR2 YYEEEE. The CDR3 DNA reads TGTGCCAGCAGCTTCCTGCGCTCCTACGAGCAGTACTTC. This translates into CASSFLRSYEQYF.

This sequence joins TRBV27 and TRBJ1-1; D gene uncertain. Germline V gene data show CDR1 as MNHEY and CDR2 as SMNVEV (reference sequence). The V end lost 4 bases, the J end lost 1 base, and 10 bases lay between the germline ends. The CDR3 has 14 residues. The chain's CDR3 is CASSSAWGNTEAFF. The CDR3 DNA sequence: TGTGCCAGCAGTTCCGCATGGGGGAACACTGAAGCTTTCTTT.

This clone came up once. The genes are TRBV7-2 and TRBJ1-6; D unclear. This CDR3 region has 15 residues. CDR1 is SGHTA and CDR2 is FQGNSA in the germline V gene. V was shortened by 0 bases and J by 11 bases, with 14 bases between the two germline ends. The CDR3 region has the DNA TGTGCCAGCAGCTTAGCGCGCACCTCCGATCCACCCCTCCACTTT. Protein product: CASSLARTSDPPLHF.

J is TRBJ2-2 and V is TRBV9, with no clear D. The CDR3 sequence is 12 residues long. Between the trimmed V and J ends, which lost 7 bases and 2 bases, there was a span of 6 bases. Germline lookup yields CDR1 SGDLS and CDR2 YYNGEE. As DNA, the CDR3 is TGTGCCAGCGGGGTCAACACCGGGGAGCTGTTTTTT. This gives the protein CASGVNTGELFF.

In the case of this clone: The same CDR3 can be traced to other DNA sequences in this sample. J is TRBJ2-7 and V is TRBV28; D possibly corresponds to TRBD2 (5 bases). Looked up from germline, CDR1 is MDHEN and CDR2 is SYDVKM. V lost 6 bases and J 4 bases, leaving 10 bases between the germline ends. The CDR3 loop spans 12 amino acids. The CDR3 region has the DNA TGTGCCAGCAGCTCCAGGAGGTACGAGCAGTACTTC. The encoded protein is CASSSRRYEQYF.

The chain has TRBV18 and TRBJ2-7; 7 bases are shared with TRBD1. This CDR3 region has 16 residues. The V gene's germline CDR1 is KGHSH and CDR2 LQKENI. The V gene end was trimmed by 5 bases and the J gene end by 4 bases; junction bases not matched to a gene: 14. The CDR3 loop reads CASSTGTAAGPYEQYF. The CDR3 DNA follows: TGTGCCAGCTCAACCGGGACAGCCGCGGGCCCGTACGAGCAGTACTTC.

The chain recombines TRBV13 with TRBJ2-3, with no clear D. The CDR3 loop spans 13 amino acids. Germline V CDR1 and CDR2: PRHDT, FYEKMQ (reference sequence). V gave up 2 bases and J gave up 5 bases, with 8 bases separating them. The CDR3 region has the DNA TGTGCCAGCAGCTTACTTGAGGTAGATACGCAGTATTTT. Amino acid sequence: CASSLLEVDTQYF.

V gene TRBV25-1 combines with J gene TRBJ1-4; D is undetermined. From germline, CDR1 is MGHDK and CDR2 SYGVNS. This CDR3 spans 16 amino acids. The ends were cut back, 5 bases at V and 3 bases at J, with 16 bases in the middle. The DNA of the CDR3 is TGTGCCAGCAGTCTCTCAACGGGTGTAGCTAATGAAAAACTGTTTTTT. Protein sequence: CASSLSTGVANEKLFF.

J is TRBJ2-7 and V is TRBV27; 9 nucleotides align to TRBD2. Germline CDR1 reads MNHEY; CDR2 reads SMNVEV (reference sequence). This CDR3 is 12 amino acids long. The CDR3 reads CVSGREGDEQYF. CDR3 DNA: TGTGTCTCAGGGCGGGAGGGCGACGAGCAGTACTTC.

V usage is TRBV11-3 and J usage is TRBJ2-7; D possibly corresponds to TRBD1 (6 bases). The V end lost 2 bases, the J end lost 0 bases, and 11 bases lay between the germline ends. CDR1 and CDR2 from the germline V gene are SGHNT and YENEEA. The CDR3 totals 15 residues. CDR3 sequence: CASSLWTVSSYEQYF. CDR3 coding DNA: TGTGCCAGCAGCTTATGGACAGTGAGCTCCTACGAGCAGTACTTC. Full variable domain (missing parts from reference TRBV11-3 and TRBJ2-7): EAGVVQSPRYKIIEKKQPVAFWCNPISGHNTLYWYLQNLGQGPELLIRYENEEAVDDSQLPKDRFSAERLKGVDSTLKIQPAELGDSAVYLCASSLWTVSSYEQYFGPGTRLTVT.

This chain's CDR3 is CASRAGTGGARGPTEAFF. The CDR3 DNA reads as TGTGCCAGCAGGGCCGGGACAGGGGGCGCTAGGGGCCCCACTGAAGCTTTCTTT. This sequence joins TRBV27 and TRBJ1-1; 12 positions match TRBD1. The V and J ends lost 6 bases and 4 bases, in that order; junction bases with no gene match: 15. Per germline, CDR1 MNHEY and CDR2 SMNVEV (reference sequence). CDR3 size: 18 residues.

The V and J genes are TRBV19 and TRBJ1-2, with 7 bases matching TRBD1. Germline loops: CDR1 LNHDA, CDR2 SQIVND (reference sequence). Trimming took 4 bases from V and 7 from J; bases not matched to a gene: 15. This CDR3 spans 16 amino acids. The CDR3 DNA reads TGTGCCAGTAGTACCTGGACAGGCACCCACCTCTCTGGCTACACCTTC. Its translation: CASSTWTGTHLSGYTF. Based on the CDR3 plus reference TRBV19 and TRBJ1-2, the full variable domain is DGGITQSPKYLFRKEGQNVTLSCEQNLNHDAMYWYRQDPGQGLRLIYYSQIVNDFQKGDIAEGYSVSREKKESFPLTVTSAQKNPTAFYLCASSTWTGTHLSGYTFGSGTRLTVV.